Sequencing of this TCR beta chain was carried out in a study of shared clonotypes between healthy human individuals. This CDR3 contains 15 residues. Germline assignment: CDR1 MNHEY and CDR2 SMNVEV (reference sequence). J gave up 3 bases and V 4 bases, and 5 bases lay outside the gene matches. When replicate PCRs were run on sorted subsets, they used 200 to 250 ng DNA, approximately 27,000 T cell genomes. Here immunoSEQ multiplex PCR was the method, and the copy in TCRdb shows in-frame clones only, minus some. Of about 870,000 clones in the sample, 92% were seen once. As regards this clone: Its antigen is currently unknown.

CD8 cells regarded as naive lacked CD45RO, were positively chosen for CCR7, and omitted terminally differentiated effector memory CD45RA+ cells. General study findings and limits: Non-shared clonotypes had lower generation probabilities than those shared by all four donors. Among donors, clonotype sharing was expected to be affected by sequencing depth. Clonotypes that were shared across a handful of donors made up around 5.5% of naive CD4 clonotypes.

This sequence was found in a man aged 30 to 39 in good health. The source material was naive CD8+ T cells sorted from blood. The chain employs TRBV27 and TRBJ2-7; 11 nucleotides match TRBD2. CDR3 nucleotides: TGTGCCAGCAGTTCCCTGACTAGCGGGGACTACGAGCAGTACTTC. It encodes CASSSLTSGDYEQYF.